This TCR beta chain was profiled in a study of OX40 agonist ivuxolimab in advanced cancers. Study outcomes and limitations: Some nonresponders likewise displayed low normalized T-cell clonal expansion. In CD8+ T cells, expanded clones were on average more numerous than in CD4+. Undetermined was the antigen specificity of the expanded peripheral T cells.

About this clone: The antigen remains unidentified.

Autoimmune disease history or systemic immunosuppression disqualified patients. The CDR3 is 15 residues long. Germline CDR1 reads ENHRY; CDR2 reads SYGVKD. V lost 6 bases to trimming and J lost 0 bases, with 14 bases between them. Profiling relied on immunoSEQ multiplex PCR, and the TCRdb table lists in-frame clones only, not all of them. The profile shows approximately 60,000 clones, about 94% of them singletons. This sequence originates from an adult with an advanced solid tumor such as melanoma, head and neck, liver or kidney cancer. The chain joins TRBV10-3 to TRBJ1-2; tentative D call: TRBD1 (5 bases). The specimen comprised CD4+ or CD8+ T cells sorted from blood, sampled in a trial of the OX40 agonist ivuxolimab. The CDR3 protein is CAISTRDGANYGYTF. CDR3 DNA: TGTGCCATCAGCACCCGGGACGGCGCTAACTATGGCTACACCTTC.